These T cell receptor beta chains were read from a single sample in a study of cytomegalovirus exposure and HLA in healthy donors. TCRdb's table, derived via immunoSEQ multiplex PCR, lists solely in-frame clones and lacks some. The sample lists some 110,000 clones, about 86% seen once, with 4% in the top ten. The material sequenced was PBMCs. Receptors were obtained from a woman aged 18-29 years in good health and CMV-seropositive. Each CDR3 is given with its conserved first and last residue. D genes are given only for firm matches. Expanded clones are given a class, and other clones once, few, many or no size at all.

D,J,V,size,DNA,CDR3
TRBD1,TRBJ2-7,TRBV5-5,NA,TGTGCCAGCAGCTGGGACAGATCATACGAGCAGTACTTC,CASSWDRSYEQYF
TRBD1,TRBJ1-5,TRBV10-3,NA,TGTGCCATCAGTGAGTCCGCTGACAGGGCTCAGCCCCAGCATTTT,CAISESADRAQPQHF
NA,TRBJ2-2,TRBV4-1,NA,TGCGCCAGCAGCCAAGAAGGGGGGGGTATAGCGGCGAACACCGGGGAGCTGTTTTTT,CASSQEGGGIAANTGELFF
TRBD2,TRBJ2-1,TRBV5-4,NA,TGTGCCAGCAGCTTGGGGACTAGCGGGAGCGAGTTCTTC,CASSLGTSGSEFF
NA,TRBJ2-2,TRBV9,NA,TGTGCCAGCAGCGTGTTAGCGACAGGGAACACCGGGGAGCTGTTTTTT,CASSVLATGNTGELFF
NA,TRBJ1-1,TRBV28,NA,TGTGCCAGCAGTTTATCAGGCAACACTGAAGCTTTCTTT,CASSLSGNTEAFF
NA,TRBJ2-5,TRBV6-5,NA,TGTGCCAGCAGTGCGGACTTACAAGAGACCCAGTACTTC,CASSADLQETQYF
NA,TRBJ2-7,TRBV7-6,NA,TGTGCCAGCAGCCCTAACCGGGGTACCTACGAGCAGTACTTC,CASSPNRGTYEQYF
NA,TRBJ2-7,TRBV9,NA,TGTGCCAGCAGCGTAGAGGAGGGTGAGCAGTACTTC,CASSVEEGEQYF
TRBD1,TRBJ2-7,TRBV6-1,few,TGTGCCAGCAGTGACGCGACAGGGATCGAGCAGTACTTC,CASSDATGIEQYF
TRBD2,TRBJ2-5,TRBV9,NA,TGTGCCAGCAGCGTAGTGGGAGCGGGAGTGTCAGAGACCCAGTACTTC,CASSVVGAGVSETQYF
NA,TRBJ1-1,TRBV12-1,once,TGTGCCAGCAGCCCCCCGGACAAGGGGAAGGTGACTGAAGCTTTCTTT,CASSPPDKGKVTEAFF
NA,TRBJ2-2,TRBV6-5,NA,TGTGCCAGCAGTTTGGGACATACGAACACCGGGGAGCTGTTTTTT,CASSLGHTNTGELFF
NA,TRBJ2-5,TRBV10-3,once,TGTGCCATCAGGAACAGGGAAGGGACCGGGGAGACCCAGTACTTC,CAIRNREGTGETQYF
TRBD2,TRBJ2-7,TRBV19,medium-sized,TGTGCCAGTAGAGCGGCTAGCGGCTCCTACGAGCAGTACTTC,CASRAASGSYEQYF
NA,TRBJ1-1,TRBV7-9,NA,TGTGCCAGCAGCTCCCTTGGGGGGGAAGCTTTCTTT,CASSSLGGEAFF
TRBD1,TRBJ1-4,TRBV11-2,NA,TGTGCCAGCAGCTTACAGGGGGCAACTAATGAAAAACTGTTTTTT,CASSLQGATNEKLFF
NA,TRBJ2-3,TRBV28,NA,TGTGCCAGCAGTTCCCGACTAGGCCGAAGCACAGATACGCAGTATTTT,CASSSRLGRSTDTQYF
TRBD1,TRBJ1-5,TRBV28,once,TGTGCCAGCAGTGCGGACAGGGATCCCCAGCCCCAGCATTTT,CASSADRDPQPQHF
TRBD2,TRBJ2-3,TRBV15,NA,TGTGCCACCAGCAGATTTTCGGGGGGGATCACAGATACGCAGTATTTT,CATSRFSGGITDTQYF
NA,TRBJ2-3,TRBV7-6,NA,TGTGCCAGCAGCCTGGGGGCTAGCGGTGGGACAGATACGCAGTATTTT,CASSLGASGGTDTQYF
TRBD1,TRBJ2-1,TRBV7-9,NA,TGTGCCAGCACCGACAGGGTAGGAGGAGATGAGCAGTTCTTC,CASTDRVGGDEQFF
NA,TRBJ2-1,TRBV6-4,NA,TGTGCCAGCAGCAGGGGAGGGATTTACAATGAGCAGTTCTTC,CASSRGGIYNEQFF
TRBD1,TRBJ1-5,TRBV27,NA,TGTGCCAGCAGTTACGACAGGGGAAGACAGCCCCAGCATTTT,CASSYDRGRQPQHF
TRBD1,TRBJ1-1,TRBV11-3,few,TGTGCCAGCAGCTCCGACTCAGGGGGCACTGAAGCTTTCTTT,CASSSDSGGTEAFF
TRBD1,TRBJ1-5,TRBV10-1,once,TGCGCCAGAACCTGGAGGACAGGCTATAGCAATCAGCCCCAGCATTTT,CARTWRTGYSNQPQHF
NA,TRBJ2-7,TRBV7-2,few,TGTGCCAGCAGCTTAGGGGGCGGGACCCTCTACGAGCAGTACTTC,CASSLGGGTLYEQYF
NA,TRBJ2-7,TRBV28,NA,TGTGCCAGCAGTTTTTTCGCCTACGAGCAGTACTTC,CASSFFAYEQYF
NA,TRBJ2-5,TRBV28,NA,TGTGCCAGCAGCCAAGGGGACCGAGGGGGGACCCAGTACTTC,CASSQGDRGGTQYF
NA,TRBJ2-2,TRBV4-1,NA,TGCGCCAGCAGCCAACCAAAGGACGGGGCGAACACCGGGGAGCTGTTTTTT,CASSQPKDGANTGELFF
NA,TRBJ2-7,TRBV5-4,few,TGTGCCAGCAGCTTGGTGACGGGATACGAGCAGTACTTC,CASSLVTGYEQYF
TRBD2,TRBJ2-7,TRBV14,NA,TGTGCCAGCAGCCAGTACAGCGGGGGTATTTACGAGCAGTACTTC,CASSQYSGGIYEQYF
NA,TRBJ2-7,TRBV6-4,few,TGTGCCAGCATGGAGCCCCCGTTAGAGTACTTC,CASMEPPLEYF
NA,TRBJ2-2,TRBV2,NA,TGTGCCAGCAGTGTCAGGGTCGGTGGTAGGCTGTTTTTT,CASSVRVGGRLFF
NA,TRBJ1-3,TRBV4-1,NA,TGCGCCAGCAGCGAGAGCGACAGGTCAGGAAACACCATATATTTT,CASSESDRSGNTIYF
NA,TRBJ2-2,TRBV5-4,NA,TGTGCCAGCAGCCCAATTAGTACCGGGGAGCTGTTTTTT,CASSPISTGELFF
NA,TRBJ2-7,TRBV6-6,NA,TGTGCCAGTCGAGGGGGGGGCCGCGCCTACGAGCAGTACTTC,CASRGGGRAYEQYF
NA,TRBJ2-5,TRBV6-6,NA,TGTGCCAGCTACGGGGAGACCCAGTACTTC,CASYGETQYF
NA,TRBJ1-1,TRBV29-1,few,TGCAGCGTCCTTACTCATAGACAGGAAGACACTGAAGCTTTCTTT,CSVLTHRQEDTEAFF
NA,TRBJ1-1,TRBV5-1,NA,TGCGCCAGCAGCTTGGGAGGTAACACTGAAGCTTTCTTT,CASSLGGNTEAFF
TRBD1,TRBJ2-1,TRBV6-5,NA,TGTGCCAGCAGTTACTCGGTAGACAGGGGGGGAAATGAGCAGTTCTTC,CASSYSVDRGGNEQFF
TRBD1,TRBJ2-1,TRBV6-5,NA,TGTGCCAGCAGACCGACAGGGGGCCACAATGAGCAGTTCTTC,CASRPTGGHNEQFF
TRBD1,TRBJ2-1,TRBV12-5,NA,TGTGCTAGTGGTTTGACACTAAAGGGGGCCCATAGCTCCTACAATGAGCAGTTCTTC,CASGLTLKGAHSSYNEQFF
NA,TRBJ1-2,TRBV7-9,NA,TGTGCCAGCAGCTTAGGGCCAGGGGCGGCCAACTATGGCTACACCTTC,CASSLGPGAANYGYTF
NA,TRBJ2-7,TRBV5-8,NA,TGTGCCAGCAGCTCCGCCCCGGGGGTCTACGAGCAGTACTTC,CASSSAPGVYEQYF
NA,TRBJ1-3,TRBV29-1,NA,TGCAGCGTTGAGGAAGGGGGAGGAAACACCATATATTTT,CSVEEGGGNTIYF
NA,TRBJ2-3,TRBV19,NA,TGTGCCAGTAGGGTTGGGGGCGTGGTGACGCAGTATTTT,CASRVGGVVTQYF
NA,TRBJ1-4,TRBV6-5,NA,TGTGCCAGCAGTTCTTTTTTTAAAGCCTCGAATGAAAAACTGTTTTTT,CASSSFFKASNEKLFF
NA,TRBJ2-1,TRBV6-1,NA,TGTGCCAGCAGTGACCCCCAGCGGACCACCTACAATGAGCAGTTCTTC,CASSDPQRTTYNEQFF
NA,TRBJ2-3,TRBV12-5,NA,TGTGCTAGTAGGGGGGGTACAGATACGCAGTATTTT,CASRGGTDTQYF
TRBD2,TRBJ2-1,TRBV10-2,once,TGCGCCAGCTGGGGACTAGCGGGAGCTGATGAGCAGTTCTTC,CASWGLAGADEQFF
NA,TRBJ2-1,TRBV6-5,NA,TGTGCCATAGGGGCGAACAATGAGCAGTTCTTC,CAIGANNEQFF
TRBD1,TRBJ2-3,TRBV5-4,NA,TGTGCCAGCAGCTTGGTTTCGAACAGGGGGCATTCTAGCACAGATACGCAGTATTTT,CASSLVSNRGHSSTDTQYF